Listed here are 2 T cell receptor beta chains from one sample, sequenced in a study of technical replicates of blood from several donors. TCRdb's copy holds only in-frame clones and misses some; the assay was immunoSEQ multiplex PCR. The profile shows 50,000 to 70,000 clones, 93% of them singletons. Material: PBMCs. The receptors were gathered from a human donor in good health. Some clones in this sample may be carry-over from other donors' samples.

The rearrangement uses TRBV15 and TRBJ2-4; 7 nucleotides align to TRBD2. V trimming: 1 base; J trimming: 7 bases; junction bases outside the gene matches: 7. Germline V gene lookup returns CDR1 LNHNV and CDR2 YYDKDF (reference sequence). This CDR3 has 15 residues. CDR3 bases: TGTGCCACCAGCAGAGGTGGCGGGAGTGTTAACATTCAGTACTTC. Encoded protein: CATSRGGGSVNIQYF.

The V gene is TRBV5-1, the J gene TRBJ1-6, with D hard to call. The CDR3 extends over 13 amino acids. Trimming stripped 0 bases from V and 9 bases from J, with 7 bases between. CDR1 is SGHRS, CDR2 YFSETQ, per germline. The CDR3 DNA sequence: TGCGCCAGCAGCTTGGGAGTAATTTCACCCCTCCACTTT. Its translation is CASSLGVISPLHF.